The present TCR beta chain was sequenced within a study of T cell responses to AZD1222 COVID-19 vaccine. Profiled with immunoSEQ multiplex PCR; TCRdb holds only in-frame clones, not every one. The sample consists of 170,000 or so clones, about nine tenths of them appearing once. This clone appeared a single time. As yet, its antigen is unknown. Trimming left V 3 bases short and J 0 bases short, with 8 bases between. This CDR3 is built from 14 residues. Germline assignment: CDR1 SEHNR and CDR2 FQNEAQ (reference sequence). Study-wide points: Clonal diversity may have been underestimated, and the donors were mostly white British, with more females than males. Baseline serostatus was positive in only a handful of AZD1222 recipients. Dominant CD4 TCR responses targeted spike regions 160-218 and 743-854.

The rearrangement uses TRBV7-9 and TRBJ1-1, with D unresolved. The sample in question was peripheral blood, obtained on day 0 of AZD1222 vaccination. The receptor comes from an adult in good health. CDR3 amino acids: CASSFSGVNTEAFF. The CDR3 DNA sequence: TGTGCCAGCAGCTTTTCGGGCGTGAACACTGAAGCTTTCTTT.